The clone carrying this T cell receptor beta chain was picked up one time. What it binds is not known. There were healthy Caucasian individuals from Russia, aged roughly 6 to 90, serving as donors. It was with a sample-barcoded 5' primer and a J-beta primer mix that a second PCR of roughly 7 to 12 cycles was run. From each sample, at least 2.5 million paired-end reads containing CDR3 were obtained. TCRdb re-analysed the 5' RACE reads in MiXCR, keeping a single row per CDR3 protein. The sample consists of 650,000 to 800,000 distinct CDR3 sequences, around 43% of them appearing once. This CDR3 comprises 11 residues. The germline V gene encodes CDR1 SGHTA and CDR2 FQGNSA. V dropped 8 bases and J dropped 11; count of bases not matched to a gene: 7. This record comes from a study of blood T cells in healthy people across ages. Findings and limits, study-wide: Investigators viewed diversity estimates from one million T cells as underestimates, the study reported. Naive and antigen-experienced cells were not separated, limiting conclusive comparison.

The chain uses TRBV7-2 and TRBJ2-7; TRBD1 matches at 9 bases. The TCR sequence derives from a man in his 60s in good health. The sample was blood. Here the CDR3 DNA reads TGTGCCAGCTCATCCGGGACAGGGAAGTACTTC. As protein: CASSSGTGKYF.